The present T cell receptor beta chain was sequenced within a study of cytomegalovirus exposure and HLA in healthy donors. Study details: The roughly 120 validation repertoires, a later analysis reported, used the same platform as the 666 repertoires from the first cohort.

Notes on the study in general: The listing of roughly 160 TCR beta chains classed them as cytomegalovirus-associated. In vitro data verified three CMV-associated chains as specific for CMV antigens.

Sequencing was performed with immunoSEQ multiplex PCR; in TCRdb, only in-frame clones are kept and a portion is missing. Of 97,000 or so clones listed, around 90% were seen once; the top ten hold 3.5% to 5%. In the case of this clone: What it binds is unknown.

Between the trimmed V and J ends, which lost 6 bases and 5 bases, there was a span of 17 bases. Germline CDR1 is SGHVS and CDR2 is FQNEAQ. The length of the CDR3 is 15 residues. This chain connects TRBV7-8 to TRBJ1-5; no definite D call. The sequence was obtained from a woman aged 25 to 45 in good health and CMV-seronegative. Material: PBMCs. This chain's CDR3 is CASSIVGEGYQPQHF. Here the CDR3 DNA reads TGTGCCAGCAGTATCGTCGGGGAAGGGTATCAGCCCCAGCATTTT.